The clone carrying this TCR beta chain came up a few times. Its antigen is undetermined. This specimen belongs to a study of T-cell memory formation after mild COVID-19. Findings and limits, study-wide: A second wave expanding day 15 to 37 was CD4+-biased; contracting clones were balanced. There were some responding clones in pre-infection memory, which suggested that cross-reactive memory had joined.

The CDR3 runs 16 residues. Germline V gene sequence: CDR1 SGHTA, CDR2 FQGTGA. Trimming left V 5 bases short and J 0 bases short, with 14 bases between. 5'RACE primed at constant segments yielded TCR alpha and TCR beta cDNA libraries bearing sample barcodes and UMIs. TCRdb used MiXCR to reprocess the 5' RACE reads, holding one entry per CDR3 protein. The table includes 190,000 or so distinct CDR3 sequences, around 21% detected once. Sequences were obtained from PBMCs or a T cell subset sorted from them (not recorded which). The chain is built from TRBV7-3 and TRBJ2-1; the D gene is possibly TRBD1 (6 bases). The source is an adult woman who had mild COVID-19 (a few samples of this study predate the infection). Cell type and time point are not known. As DNA, the CDR3 is TGTGCCAGCAGCCAGGACAGCCCGAGCTCCTACAATGAGCAGTTCTTC. Translating gives CASSQDSPSSYNEQFF.